What follows is one T cell receptor (beta chain) and its context. The data derive from a study of blood T cell repertoires in COVID-19. Whole-study context: COVID-19 samples from acute and convalescent phases originated in the United States, Italy and Spain. PBMCs, B-cell-depleted T cells, or T cells provided the cDNA or gDNA that made up the material.

Method: immunoSEQ multiplex PCR; TCRdb's copy keeps in-frame clones and lacks some. Among under 300,000 clones listed, approximately 83% were seen once. The V and J ends lost 2 bases and 6 bases respectively, with 10 bases between them. Per germline, CDR1 KGHDR and CDR2 SFDVKD. CDR3 size: 14 residues. The sequenced sample consisted of peripheral blood. This TCR derives from a human donor in a cohort sampled during active COVID-19. This chain joins TRBV24-1 and TRBJ1-5, with D tentatively TRBD1 (5 bases). The CDR3 sequence: CATSDWQGSQPQHF. CDR3 DNA sequence: TGTGCCACCAGTGATTGGCAGGGTAGTCAGCCCCAGCATTTT.